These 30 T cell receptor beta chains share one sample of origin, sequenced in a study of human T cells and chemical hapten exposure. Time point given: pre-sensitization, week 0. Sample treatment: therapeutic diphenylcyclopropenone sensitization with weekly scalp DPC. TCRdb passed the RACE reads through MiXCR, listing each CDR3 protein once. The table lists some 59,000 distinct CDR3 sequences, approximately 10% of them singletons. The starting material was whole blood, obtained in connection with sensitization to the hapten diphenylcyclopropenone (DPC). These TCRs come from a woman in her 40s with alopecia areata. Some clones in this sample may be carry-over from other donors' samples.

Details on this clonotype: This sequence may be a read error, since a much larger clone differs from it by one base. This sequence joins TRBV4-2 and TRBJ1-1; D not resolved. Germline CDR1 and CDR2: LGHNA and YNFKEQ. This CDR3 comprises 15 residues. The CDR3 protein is CASCQSFLRDTEAFF. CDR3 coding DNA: TGTGCCAGCTGCCAAAGTTTTCTGAGGGACACTGAAGCTTTCTTT.

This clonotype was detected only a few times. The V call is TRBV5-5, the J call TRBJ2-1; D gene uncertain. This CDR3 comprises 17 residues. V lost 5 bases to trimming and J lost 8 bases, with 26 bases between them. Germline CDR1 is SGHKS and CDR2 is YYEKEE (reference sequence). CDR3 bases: TGTGCCAGCAGTTCTAAGAGCCCGGGTCCTGTTAAACATGAGCAGTTCTTC. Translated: CASSSKSPGPVKHEQFF.

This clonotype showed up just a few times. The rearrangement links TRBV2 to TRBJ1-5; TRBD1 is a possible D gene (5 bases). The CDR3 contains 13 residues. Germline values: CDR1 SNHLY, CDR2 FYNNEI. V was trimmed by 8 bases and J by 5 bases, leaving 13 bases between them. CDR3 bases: TGTGCCAGCCGGGACGCCCATGATCAGCCCCAGCATTTT. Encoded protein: CASRDAHDQPQHF.

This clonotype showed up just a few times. The CDR3 sequence: CASSYREGEKLFF. In nucleotides, the CDR3 is TGTGCCAGCAGTTACAGGGAAGGGGAAAAACTGTTTTTT. The rearrangement joins TRBV6-5 to TRBJ1-4, with D hard to call. Germline V gene data show CDR1 as MNHEY and CDR2 as SVGAGI. V was trimmed by 2 bases and J by 8 bases, leaving 9 bases between them. The CDR3 spans 13 residues.

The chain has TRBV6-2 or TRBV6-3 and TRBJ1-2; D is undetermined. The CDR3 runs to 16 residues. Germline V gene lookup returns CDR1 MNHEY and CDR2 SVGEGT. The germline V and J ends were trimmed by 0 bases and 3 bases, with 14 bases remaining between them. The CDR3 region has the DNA TGTGCCAGCAGTTACTCATCTTTGTGGTCCCACTATGGCTACACCTTC. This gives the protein CASSYSSLWSHYGYTF.

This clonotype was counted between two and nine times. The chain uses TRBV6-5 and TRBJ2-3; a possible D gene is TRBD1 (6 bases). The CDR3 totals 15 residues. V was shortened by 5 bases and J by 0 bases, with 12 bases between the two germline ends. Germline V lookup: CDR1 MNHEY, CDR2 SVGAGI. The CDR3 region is CASSPLGASTDTQYF. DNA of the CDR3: TGTGCCAGCAGTCCTTTGGGGGCAAGCACAGATACGCAGTATTTT.

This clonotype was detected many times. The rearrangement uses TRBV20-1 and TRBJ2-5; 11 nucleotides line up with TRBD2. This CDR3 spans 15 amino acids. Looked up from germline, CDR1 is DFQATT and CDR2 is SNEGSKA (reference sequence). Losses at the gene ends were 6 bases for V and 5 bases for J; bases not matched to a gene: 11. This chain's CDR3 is CSAPTSGAGGETQYF. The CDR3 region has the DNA TGCAGTGCGCCGACTAGCGGGGCCGGAGGGGAGACCCAGTACTTC.

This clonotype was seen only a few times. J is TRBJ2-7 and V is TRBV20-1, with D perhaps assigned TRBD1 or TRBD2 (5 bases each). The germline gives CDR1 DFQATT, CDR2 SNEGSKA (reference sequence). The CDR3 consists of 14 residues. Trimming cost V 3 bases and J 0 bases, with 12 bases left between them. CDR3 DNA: TGCAGTGCTAGCCGGGGCCCAAGCTCCTACGAGCAGTACTTC. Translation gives CSASRGPSSYEQYF.

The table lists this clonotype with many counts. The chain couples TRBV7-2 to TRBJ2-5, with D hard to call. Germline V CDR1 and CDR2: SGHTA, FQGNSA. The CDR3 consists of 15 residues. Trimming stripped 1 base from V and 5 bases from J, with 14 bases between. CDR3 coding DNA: TGTGCCAGCAGCTTAGGTGACACCCCCCGGGAGACCCAGTACTTC. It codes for CASSLGDTPRETQYF.

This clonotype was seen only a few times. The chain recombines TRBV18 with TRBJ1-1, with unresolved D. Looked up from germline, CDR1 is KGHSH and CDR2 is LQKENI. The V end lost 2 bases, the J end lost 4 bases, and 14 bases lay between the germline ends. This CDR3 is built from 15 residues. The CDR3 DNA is TGTGCCAGCTCACCAACTCGGACCTCGGGCACTGAAGCTTTCTTT. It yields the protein CASSPTRTSGTEAFF.

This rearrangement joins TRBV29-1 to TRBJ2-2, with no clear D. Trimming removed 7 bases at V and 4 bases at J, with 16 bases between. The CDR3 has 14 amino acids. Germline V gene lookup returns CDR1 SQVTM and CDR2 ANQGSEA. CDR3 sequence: CSGRTSLSTGELFF. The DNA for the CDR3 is TGCAGCGGAAGGACCTCCTTGAGCACCGGGGAGCTGTTTTTT.

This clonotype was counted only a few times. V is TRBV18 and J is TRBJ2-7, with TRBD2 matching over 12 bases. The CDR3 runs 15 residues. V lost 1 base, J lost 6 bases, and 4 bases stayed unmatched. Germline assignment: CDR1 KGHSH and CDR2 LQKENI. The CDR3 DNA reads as TGTGCCAGCTCACCACAGCTAGCGGGAGGGTTCGAGCAGTACTTC. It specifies CASSPQLAGGFEQYF.

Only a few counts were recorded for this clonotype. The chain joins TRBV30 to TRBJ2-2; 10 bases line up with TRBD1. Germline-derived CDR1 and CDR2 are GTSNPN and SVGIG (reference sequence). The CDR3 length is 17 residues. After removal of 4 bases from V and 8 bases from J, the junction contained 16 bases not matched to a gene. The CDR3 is CAWTGTGAGVRSGELFF. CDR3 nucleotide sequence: TGTGCCTGGACCGGGACAGGGGCGGGTGTTCGATCGGGGGAGCTGTTTTTT. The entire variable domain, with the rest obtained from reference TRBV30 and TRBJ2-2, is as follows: SQTIHQWPATLVQPVGSPLSLECTVEGTSNPNLYWYRQAAGRGLQLLFYSVGIGQISSEVPQNLSASRPQDRQFILSSKKLLLSDSGFYLCAWTGTGAGVRSGELFFGEGSRLTVL.

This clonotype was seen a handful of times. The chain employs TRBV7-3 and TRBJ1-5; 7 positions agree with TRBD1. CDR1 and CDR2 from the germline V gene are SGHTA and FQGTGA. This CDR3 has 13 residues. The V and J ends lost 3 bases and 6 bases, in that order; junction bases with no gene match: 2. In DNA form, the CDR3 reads TGTGCCAGCAGCTTTAGACAGGGTCAGCCCCAGCATTTT. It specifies CASSFRQGQPQHF.

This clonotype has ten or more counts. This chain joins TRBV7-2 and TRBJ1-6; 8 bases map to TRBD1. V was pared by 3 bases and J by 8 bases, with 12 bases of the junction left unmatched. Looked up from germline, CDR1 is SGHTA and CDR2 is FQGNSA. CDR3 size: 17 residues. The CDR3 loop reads CASSFGGTGPFYSPLHF. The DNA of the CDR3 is TGTGCCAGCAGCTTTGGAGGGACAGGTCCTTTTTATTCACCCCTCCACTTT.

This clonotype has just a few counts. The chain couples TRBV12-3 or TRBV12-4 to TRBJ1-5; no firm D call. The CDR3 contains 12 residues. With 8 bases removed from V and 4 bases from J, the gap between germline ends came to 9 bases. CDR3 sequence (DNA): TGTGCCAGCGAGGGAGGTAATCAGCCCCAGCATTTT. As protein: CASEGGNQPQHF.

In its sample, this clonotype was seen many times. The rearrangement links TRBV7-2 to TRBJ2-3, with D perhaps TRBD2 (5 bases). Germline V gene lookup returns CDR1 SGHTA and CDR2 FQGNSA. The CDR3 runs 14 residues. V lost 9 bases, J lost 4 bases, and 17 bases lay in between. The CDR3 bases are TGTGCCAGTAGCCCCCTCGGGGTGTCAGATACGCAGTATTTT. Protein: CASSPLGVSDTQYF.

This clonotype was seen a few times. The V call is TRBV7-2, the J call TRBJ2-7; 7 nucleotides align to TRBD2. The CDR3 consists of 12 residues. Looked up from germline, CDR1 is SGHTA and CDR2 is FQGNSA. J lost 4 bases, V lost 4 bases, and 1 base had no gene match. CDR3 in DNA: TGTGCCAGCAGCTCAGCGGGGTACGAGCAGTACTTC. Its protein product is CASSSAGYEQYF.

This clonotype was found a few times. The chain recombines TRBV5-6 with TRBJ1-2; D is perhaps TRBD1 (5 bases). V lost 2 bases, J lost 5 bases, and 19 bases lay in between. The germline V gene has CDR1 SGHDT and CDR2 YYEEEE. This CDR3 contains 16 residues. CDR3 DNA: TGTGCCAGCAGCTTCCTCGGACCCGGGACCCGATATGGCTACACCTTC. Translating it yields CASSFLGPGTRYGYTF. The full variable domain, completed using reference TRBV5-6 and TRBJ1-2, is DAGVTQSPTHLIKTRGQQVTLRCSPKSGHDTVSWYQQALGQGPQFIFQYYEEEERQRGNFPDRFSGHQFPNYSSELNVNALLLGDSALYLCASSFLGPGTRYGYTFGSGTRLTVV.

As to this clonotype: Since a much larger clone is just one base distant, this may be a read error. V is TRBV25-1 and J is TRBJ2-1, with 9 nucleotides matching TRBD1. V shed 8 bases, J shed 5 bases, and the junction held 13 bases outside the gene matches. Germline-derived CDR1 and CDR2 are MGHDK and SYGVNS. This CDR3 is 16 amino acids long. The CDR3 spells CASGPGTGRGHNEQFF. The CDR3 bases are TGTGCCAGCGGTCCCGGGACAGGGAGAGGCCACAATGAGCAGTTCTTC.

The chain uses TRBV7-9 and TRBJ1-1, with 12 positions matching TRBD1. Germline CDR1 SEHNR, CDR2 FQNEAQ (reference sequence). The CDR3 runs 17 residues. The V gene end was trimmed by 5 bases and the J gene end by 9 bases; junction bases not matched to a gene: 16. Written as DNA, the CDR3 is TGTGCCAGCAGCCTTCCGCCGCGTGGGACAGGGGGCTTAAAAGCTTTCTTT. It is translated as CASSLPPRGTGGLKAFF.

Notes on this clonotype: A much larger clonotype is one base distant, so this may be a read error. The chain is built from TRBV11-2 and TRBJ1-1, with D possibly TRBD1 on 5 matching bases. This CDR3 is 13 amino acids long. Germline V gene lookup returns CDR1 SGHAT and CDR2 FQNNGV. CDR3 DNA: TGTGCCAGCAGCTTAAAGGGGAACACTGTAGCTTTCTTT. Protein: CASSLKGNTVAFF.

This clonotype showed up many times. This chain's CDR3 is CASSFGAGRGKDEQYF. The DNA of the CDR3 is TGTGCCAGCAGTTTCGGCGCGGGACGTGGGAAGGACGAGCAGTACTTC. The rearrangement uses TRBV27 and TRBJ2-7; D might be TRBD2 (6 bases). Per the germline V gene, CDR1 is MNHEY and CDR2 is SMNVEV (reference sequence). The CDR3 consists of 16 residues. Trimming took 3 bases from V and 5 from J, leaving 20 bases between them.

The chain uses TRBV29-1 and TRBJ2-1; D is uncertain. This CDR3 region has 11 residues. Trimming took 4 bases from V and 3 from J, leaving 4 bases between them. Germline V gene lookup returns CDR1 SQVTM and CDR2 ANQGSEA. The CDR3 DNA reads TGCAGCGTTGTATTCTACAATGAGCAGTTCTTC. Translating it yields CSVVFYNEQFF.

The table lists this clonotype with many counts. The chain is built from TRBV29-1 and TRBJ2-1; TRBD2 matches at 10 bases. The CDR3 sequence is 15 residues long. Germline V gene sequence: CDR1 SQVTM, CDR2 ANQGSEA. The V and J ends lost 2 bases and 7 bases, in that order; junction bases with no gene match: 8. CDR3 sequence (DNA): TGCAGCGTTGAAAAGGGGACTAGCGCAACTAATGAGCAGTTCTTC. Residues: CSVEKGTSATNEQFF.

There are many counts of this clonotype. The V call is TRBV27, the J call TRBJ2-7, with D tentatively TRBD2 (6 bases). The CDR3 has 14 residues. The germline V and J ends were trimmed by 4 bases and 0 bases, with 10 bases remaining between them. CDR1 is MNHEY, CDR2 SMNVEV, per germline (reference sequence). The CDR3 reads CASSWTGSSYEQYF. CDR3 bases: TGTGCCAGCAGTTGGACCGGGAGCTCCTACGAGCAGTACTTC.

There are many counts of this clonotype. The CDR3 region has the DNA TGCGCCAGCAGTGAGTCTGGGGCCGGCCAAGAGACCCAGTACTTC. Protein product: CASSESGAGQETQYF. V and J are TRBV10-1 and TRBJ2-5; possibly TRBD1 for D (5 bases). CDR1 is WNHNN, CDR2 SYGVQD, per germline (reference sequence). The CDR3 sequence is 15 residues long. Trimming took off 0 bases at V and 1 base at J, with 9 bases between the two ends.

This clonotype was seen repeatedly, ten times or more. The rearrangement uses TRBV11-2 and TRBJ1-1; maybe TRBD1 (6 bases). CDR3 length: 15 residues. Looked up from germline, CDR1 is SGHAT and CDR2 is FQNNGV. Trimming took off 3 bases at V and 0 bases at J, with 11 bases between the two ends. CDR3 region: CASSLRPGVNTEAFF. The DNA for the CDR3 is TGTGCCAGCAGCTTGCGTCCAGGGGTGAACACTGAAGCTTTCTTT.

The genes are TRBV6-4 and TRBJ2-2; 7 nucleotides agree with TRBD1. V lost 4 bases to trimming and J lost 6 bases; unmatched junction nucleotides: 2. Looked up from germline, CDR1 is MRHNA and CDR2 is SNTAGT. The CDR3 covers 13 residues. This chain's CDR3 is CASSAQGAGELFF. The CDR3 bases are TGTGCCAGCAGTGCCCAGGGGGCCGGGGAGCTGTTTTTT.

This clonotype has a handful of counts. CDR3 in DNA: TGCGCCAGCAGTCACACTAGCGGGGCCTACGAGCAGTACTTC. Translation: CASSHTSGAYEQYF. The genes are TRBV4-3 and TRBJ2-7; the match to TRBD2 covers 10 bases. In germline, CDR1 is LGHNA, CDR2 YSLEER. Losses at the gene ends were 6 bases for V and 2 bases for J; bases not matched to a gene: 4. The CDR3 extends over 14 amino acids.